A selection of T cell receptor beta chains follows, all from one sample in a study of identical twins. Via MiXCR, TCRdb re-called the 5' RACE reads, giving one row per CDR3 protein. The data contain around 450,000 distinct CDR3 sequences, 14% of them singletons. The sample was also reused in another study, on yellow fever vaccine responses in identical twins.

Sequencing used CD4+ T cells sorted from blood. These receptors came from a woman aged 18-30 years in good health. The CDR3 runs from the conserved cysteine through the conserved F or W. A D gene is named only where the DNA matches it firmly. Where a row states a size, it is once, few, many or the class of an expanded clone; other rows omit it.

>TRBV9|TRBJ2-3|TRBD2|few
CASSPQTSGGADTQYF
TGTGCCAGCAGCCCGCAGACTAGCGGGGGCGCAGATACGCAGTATTTT
>TRBV6-5|TRBJ2-3|NA|NA
CASSYKGGTDTQYF
TGTGCCAGCAGTTATAAAGGGGGCACAGATACGCAGTATTTT
>TRBV29-1|TRBJ2-2|TRBD1|many
CSASTGEAGELFF
TGCAGCGCCTCGACAGGGGAGGCCGGGGAGCTGTTTTTT
>TRBV4-1|TRBJ2-5|NA|NA
CASSQSGVRTQYF
TGCGCCAGCAGCCAATCCGGGGTTAGGACCCAGTACTTC
>TRBV20-1|TRBJ2-1|TRBD2|NA
CSASSSGGAHHEQFF
TGCAGTGCTTCTTCTAGCGGGGGGGCCCATCATGAGCAGTTCTTC
>TRBV12-3/TRBV12-4|TRBJ1-5|NA|NA
CASSWTSNQPQHF
TGTGCCAGCAGTTGGACTAGCAATCAGCCCCAGCATTTT
>TRBV7-2|TRBJ2-7|TRBD1|NA
CASSLEGQGLGEQYF
TGTGCCAGCAGCTTAGAGGGACAGGGATTGGGGGAGCAGTACTTC
>TRBV11-2|TRBJ2-3|NA|few
CASSVFLRTTNTDTQYF
TGTGCCAGCAGCGTGTTTCTCCGGACTACAAACACAGATACGCAGTATTTT
>TRBV4-3|TRBJ1-5|NA|few
CASSQEVGRQPQHF
TGCGCCAGCAGCCAAGAAGTGGGAAGGCAGCCCCAGCATTTT
>TRBV6-5|TRBJ2-3|TRBD2|NA
CASSYGRELDTQYF
TGTGCCAGCAGTTACGGGCGGGAGCTAGATACGCAGTATTTT
>TRBV7-2|TRBJ2-7|NA|few
CASSLSGTSYEQYF
TGTGCCAGCAGCTTAAGCGGAACTAGCTACGAGCAGTACTTC
>TRBV7-8|TRBJ2-1|TRBD1|few
CASSSQPGQGFNEQFF
TGTGCCAGCAGCTCTCAACCGGGACAGGGGTTCAATGAGCAGTTCTTC
>TRBV6-5|TRBJ2-1|NA|few
CASSYGTRYEQFF
TGTGCCAGCAGTTACGGAACTAGATACGAGCAGTTCTTC
>TRBV4-3|TRBJ1-3|NA|few
CASSQDGGVGNTIYF
TGCGCCAGCAGCCAAGACGGAGGGGTTGGAAACACCATATATTTT
>TRBV19|TRBJ2-5|TRBD2|NA
CASSTGAGGKETQYF
TGTGCCAGTAGTACCGGAGCCGGGGGGAAAGAGACCCAGTACTTC
>TRBV20-1|TRBJ1-1|TRBD1|many
CSADPGQTWSSEAFF
TGCAGTGCTGATCCGGGACAGACATGGAGCTCTGAAGCTTTCTTT
>TRBV5-4|TRBJ2-1|TRBD2|NA
CASSFQTSGGQLGKLNEQFF
TGTGCCAGCAGCTTCCAGACTAGCGGAGGTCAATTGGGGAAACTCAATGAGCAGTTCTTC
>TRBV9|TRBJ2-7|NA|NA
CASSVAGFDYEQYF
TGTGCCAGCAGCGTAGCAGGGTTCGACTACGAGCAGTACTTC
>TRBV5-1|TRBJ2-2|NA|few
CASSWTVLLQAGELFF
TGCGCCAGCAGCTGGACGGTCCTCCTTCAGGCCGGGGAGCTGTTTTTT
>TRBV5-4|TRBJ2-7|TRBD1|NA
CASSLNRGTYEQYF
TGTGCCAGCAGCTTGAACAGGGGAACCTACGAGCAGTACTTC
>TRBV20-1|TRBJ1-5|NA|few
CSARNSGGLGNQPQHF
TGCAGTGCTAGAAATTCGGGGGGCCTCGGCAATCAGCCCCAGCATTTT
>TRBV20-1|TRBJ2-4|NA|NA
CSATQVAKNIQYF
TGCAGTGCGACACAGGTAGCCAAAAACATTCAGTACTTC
>TRBV30|TRBJ1-5|NA|NA
CAWSLGHNQPQHF
TGTGCCTGGAGTTTAGGACACAATCAGCCCCAGCATTTT
>TRBV10-3|TRBJ2-1|TRBD2|many
CAISEIGRGGDNEQFF
TGTGCCATCAGTGAGATAGGACGGGGGGGCGACAATGAGCAGTTCTTC